Listed below are T cell receptor beta chains from one sample, sequenced in a study of T cells after yellow fever vaccination. A single record per CDR3 protein comes from TCRdb applying MiXCR to the 5' RACE reads. This table has more than 80,000 distinct CDR3 sequences, approximately 5.5% appearing once. This material consisted of CD8+ T cells sorted from PBMCs, taken 10 days after the yellow fever booster vaccination. All receptors come from a man aged 18 to 30 who received the YFV17D yellow fever vaccine. Both conserved end residues are part of each CDR3. The D gene is left open where the match is weak. The size of a clone is reported for some rows only, either as once, few or many, or as a class for expanded clones.

cdr3_aa	cdr3_nt	v_call	j_call	clone_size	d_call
CASSDRGGTEAFF	TGCGCCAGCAGCGACAGGGGTGGCACTGAAGCTTTCTTT	TRBV5-1	TRBJ1-1	-	TRBD1
CASSSPGVGAKKETQYF	TGTGCCAGCAGCTCCCCGGGCGTGGGAGCGAAAAAAGAGACCCAGTACTTC	TRBV7-2	TRBJ2-5	-	-
CSVEGSEGEAEAFF	TGCAGCGTTGAAGGGTCTGAGGGAGAGGCTGAAGCTTTCTTT	TRBV29-1	TRBJ1-1	few	-
CASSAWGYEQFF	TGTGCCAGTAGCGCATGGGGATATGAGCAGTTCTTC	TRBV19	TRBJ2-1	-	-
CASTLGSGDNEQFF	TGTGCCAGCACCCTGGGTAGCGGTGACAATGAGCAGTTCTTC	TRBV12-3/TRBV12-4	TRBJ2-1	few	-
CSAKIYEVLGYGYTF	TGCAGTGCTAAGATCTATGAAGTCCTTGGGTATGGCTACACCTTC	TRBV20-1	TRBJ1-2	-	-
CASSLDPSGGQYNEQFF	TGTGCCAGCAGCTTAGATCCTAGCGGGGGTCAATACAATGAGCAGTTCTTC	TRBV7-6	TRBJ2-1	many	TRBD2
CSAAGARETQYF	TGCAGTGCCGCGGGTGCAAGGGAGACCCAGTACTTC	TRBV20-1	TRBJ2-5	many	-
CASSGGGQPQHF	TGTGCCAGCAGCGGAGGTGGTCAGCCCCAGCATTTT	TRBV6-2/TRBV6-3	TRBJ1-5	few	-
CASRQTGGSYEQYF	TGTGCCAGCAGGCAGACCGGGGGCTCCTACGAGCAGTACTTC	TRBV4-2	TRBJ2-7	-	-
CASTLGTSSTDTQYF	TGTGCCAGCACCCTAGGGACTAGCAGCACAGATACGCAGTATTTT	TRBV12-3/TRBV12-4	TRBJ2-3	-	TRBD2
CSAPRTGLGSYNEQFF	TGCAGTGCCCCCAGGACAGGGCTTGGGTCCTACAATGAGCAGTTCTTC	TRBV20-1	TRBJ2-1	many	TRBD1
CASSLTTGNTEAFF	TGTGCCAGCAGCTTGACGACAGGGAACACTGAAGCTTTCTTT	TRBV5-6	TRBJ1-1	-	-
CASSYEGQNEQFF	TGTGCCAGCAGCTATGAGGGACAGAATGAGCAGTTCTTC	TRBV7-9	TRBJ2-1	-	TRBD1
CASELRVGGANVLTF	TGTGCCAGCGAGCTGAGGGTTGGCGGGGCCAACGTCCTGACTTTC	TRBV11-2	TRBJ2-6	-	-
CASSLGPGQGYTGELFF	TGTGCCAGCAGCCTGGGACCAGGACAGGGGTACACCGGGGAGCTGTTTTTT	TRBV5-4	TRBJ2-2	many	TRBD1
CASSLVMGVETQYF	TGTGCCAGCAGCTTAGTAATGGGGGTAGAGACCCAGTACTTC	TRBV7-8	TRBJ2-5	few	-
CASSSQMDSSRETQYF	TGTGCCAGCAGTTCTCAGATGGACAGTTCACGAGAGACCCAGTACTTC	TRBV6-2/TRBV6-3	TRBJ2-5	few	-
CATSQDRGVTEAFF	TGTGCCACCAGCCAGGACAGGGGAGTCACTGAAGCTTTCTTT	TRBV24-1	TRBJ1-1	-	TRBD1
CASTTGLAGGIYNEQFF	TGTGCCAGCACCACGGGACTAGCGGGGGGTATCTACAATGAGCAGTTCTTC	TRBV6-2/TRBV6-3	TRBJ2-1	many	TRBD2
CASRDTAGGSPLHF	TGTGCCAGCAGGGATACAGCTGGGGGCTCACCCCTCCACTTT	TRBV7-9	TRBJ1-6	few	-
CASSGTGRSGNTIYF	TGTGCCAGCAGTGGGACAGGGCGCTCTGGAAACACCATATATTTT	TRBV19	TRBJ1-3	few	TRBD1
CAGIPGQGNEKLFF	TGTGCTGGGATCCCGGGACAGGGGAATGAAAAACTGTTTTTT	TRBV12-5	TRBJ1-4	few	TRBD1
CAISVPETDGEAFF	TGTGCCATCAGTGTGCCTGAGACAGACGGTGAAGCTTTCTTT	TRBV10-3	TRBJ1-1	-	-
CASSAGQGLRGNTDTQYF	TGCGCCAGCAGCGCCGGACAGGGGTTGAGGGGTAACACAGATACGCAGTATTTT	TRBV5-1	TRBJ2-3	many	TRBD1
CASSLGRGAQTQYF	TGTGCCAGCAGCTTAGGCAGGGGCGCGCAGACCCAGTACTTC	TRBV7-3	TRBJ2-5	many	-
CASSQDPPGRSTDTQYF	TGCGCCAGCAGCCAAGATCCCCCGGGACGTTCCACAGATACGCAGTATTTT	TRBV4-3	TRBJ2-3	few	-
CASSYSAGGLTKNIQYF	TGTGCCAGCAGTTACTCCGCGGGGGGATTAACCAAAAACATTCAGTACTTC	TRBV6-2/TRBV6-3	TRBJ2-4	many	TRBD2
CASSFSGGAGEQYF	TGTGCCAGCAGCTTTAGCGGGGGGGCGGGAGAGCAGTACTTC	TRBV5-4	TRBJ2-7	few	TRBD2
CASSFQTAYEQYF	TGTGCCAGCAGCTTTCAAACAGCCTACGAGCAGTACTTC	TRBV7-9	TRBJ2-7	many	-
CASSGTVYTEAFF	TGTGCCAGCAGCGGCACAGTGTACACTGAAGCTTTCTTT	TRBV7-6	TRBJ1-1	-	-
CASSLDRYTDTQYF	TGTGCCAGCAGTTTAGACAGGTACACAGATACGCAGTATTTT	TRBV28	TRBJ2-3	few	-
CASSSTGTSGQETQYF	TGTGCCAGCAGCTCGACCGGGACTAGCGGGCAAGAGACCCAGTACTTC	TRBV7-9	TRBJ2-5	-	TRBD2
CASTLALAGGDTQYF	TGTGCCAGCACCTTGGCTCTAGCGGGGGGAGATACGCAGTATTTT	TRBV7-9	TRBJ2-3	many	TRBD2
CAWNRNSNQPQHF	TGTGCCTGGAATCGAAACAGCAATCAGCCCCAGCATTTT	TRBV30	TRBJ1-5	few	-
CASSLGGGTTDTQYF	TGTGCCAGCAGCTTAGGGGGGGGCACCACAGATACGCAGTATTTT	TRBV7-6	TRBJ2-3	-	-
CSVDEVAGGYEQFF	TGCAGCGTTGACGAGGTAGCAGGGGGCTATGAGCAGTTCTTC	TRBV29-1	TRBJ2-1	-	TRBD1
CASSEIERDQPQHF	TGTGCCAGCAGTGAGATTGAGCGAGATCAGCCCCAGCATTTT	TRBV25-1	TRBJ1-5	few	-
CASRPGQGGGETQYF	TGTGCCAGCCGCCCAGGACAGGGAGGCGGGGAGACCCAGTACTTC	TRBV9	TRBJ2-5	few	TRBD1
CSVGVWTKGLAKNIQYF	TGCAGTGTGGGTGTTTGGACAAAAGGGCTAGCCAAAAACATTCAGTACTTC	TRBV20-1	TRBJ2-4	few	-
CASSLELASEQFF	TGTGCCAGCAGCTTAGAGCTGGCAAGCGAGCAGTTCTTC	TRBV11-2	TRBJ2-1	-	-
CASSSQTRQVLTF	TGTGCCAGCAGTTCCCAAACCCGCCAGGTCCTCACCTTC	TRBV28	TRBJ1-2	-	-
CASSHFTEGRSEAFF	TGTGCCAGCAGCCATTTCACGGAGGGGAGGAGTGAAGCTTTCTTT	TRBV3-1	TRBJ1-1	few	-
CASSFSGGPYEQYF	TGTGCCAGCAGTTTTTCGGGGGGACCCTACGAGCAGTACTTC	TRBV12-3/TRBV12-4	TRBJ2-7	few	TRBD2
CASSLGLGQGMNEQFF	TGTGCCAGCAGTTTAGGTCTGGGACAGGGCATGAATGAGCAGTTCTTC	TRBV27	TRBJ2-1	few	TRBD1
CASTTGGNQPQHF	TGTGCCAGCACAACAGGGGGCAATCAGCCCCAGCATTTT	TRBV6-6	TRBJ1-5	-	TRBD1
CASSQGKELIQETQYF	TGCGCCAGCAGCCAAGGGAAAGAATTAATTCAAGAGACCCAGTACTTC	TRBV4-3	TRBJ2-5	few	-
CASSLTESSYNEQFF	TGTGCCAGCAGCCTGACTGAGAGCTCCTACAATGAGCAGTTCTTC	TRBV7-8	TRBJ2-1	few	-
CSVGGASGEFSTDTQYF	TGCAGCGTGGGGGGGGCTAGCGGGGAGTTTAGCACAGATACGCAGTATTTT	TRBV29-1	TRBJ2-3	-	TRBD2
CASSSRNTEAFF	TGTGCCAGCAGTTCCAGGAACACTGAAGCTTTCTTT	TRBV6-5	TRBJ1-1	few	-
CSVVVEEKSYEQYF	TGCAGCGTTGTGGTCGAGGAGAAATCCTACGAGCAGTACTTC	TRBV29-1	TRBJ2-7	-	-
CASSDPPGAKYEQYF	TGTGCCAGCAGTGACCCCCCAGGGGCAAAATACGAGCAGTACTTC	TRBV12-3/TRBV12-4	TRBJ2-7	few	-